These 25 T cell receptor beta chains were all obtained from the same sample, sequenced in a study of tumor-infiltrating lymphocytes in primary liver carcinoma. TCR beta cDNA was reverse-transcribed from roughly 520 ng of total RNA. The reaction used a constant-region primer and ProtoScript II reverse transcriptase. Sequencing libraries for TCR beta derived from three nested multiplex PCR rounds that used slightly modified ARM-PCR. TRBV1-TRBV30 forward primers paired with a C-beta reverse primer drove the first two PCR rounds, approximately 11 cycles each. MiXCR was run by TCRdb on the multiplex PCR reads, yielding one entry per CDR3 protein. This repertoire shows approximately 190,000 distinct CDR3 sequences, about 85% found once; its top ten account for around 18%. The source material, roughly 20-31 mg of unsorted bulk tissue, was used to co-extract RNA and DNA. Sequenced sample: tumor tissue from primary liver carcinoma. All receptors derive from a man between 35 and 55 years old with primary liver carcinoma and hepatitis B virus infection.

The chain has TRBV20-1 and TRBJ2-3; D remains ambiguous. CDR1 and CDR2 from the germline V gene are DFQATT and SNEGSKA (reference sequence). CDR3 length equals 11 residues. V lost 2 bases, J lost 5 bases, and 5 bases lay in between. In DNA form, the CDR3 reads TGCAGTGCTAGATGGGGAGATACGCAGTATTTT. This sequence encodes CSARWGDTQYF.

Remarks on this clonotype: A junction end diverges from the germline sequence, so it may reflect a read error. The rearrangement uses TRBV6-1 and TRBJ2-1; D possibly matches TRBD1 or TRBD2 (5 bases each). The CDR3 covers 15 residues. Germline lookup yields CDR1 MNHNS and CDR2 SASEGT. The CDR3: CASSVAGSSYNEQLF. CDR3 in DNA: TGTGCCAGCAGCGTGGCAGGGAGTTCCTACAATGAGCAGCTCTTC.

This clonotype was detected only once. The chain couples TRBV6-1 to TRBJ2-7; 8 nucleotides align to TRBD1. Germline V gives CDR1 MNHNS, CDR2 SASEGT. The CDR3 runs to 15 residues. V lost 11 bases to trimming and J lost 9 bases; unmatched junction nucleotides: 21. CDR3 coding DNA: TGTGCCTGCACTCCGGTGACAGGGGCCCCGACCGTGCAGTACTTC. Its protein product is CACTPVTGAPTVQYF.

Regarding this clonotype: One junction end does not reproduce the germline sequence, and a read error may be involved. The genes are TRBV6-2 or TRBV6-3 and TRBJ2-7, with 9 bases identical to TRBD1. The CDR3 contains 14 residues. In germline, CDR1 is MNHEY, CDR2 SVGEGT. CDR3 sequence reads: CATSLRDRAHEQCF. The CDR3 nucleotides read TGTGCCACCAGCCTCCGGGACAGGGCCCATGAGCAGTGCTTC.

In the case of this clonotype: Germline is not matched at one junction end, which may reflect a read error. This chain connects TRBV5-1 to TRBJ2-2; D call uncertain. CDR1 is SGHRS, CDR2 YFSETQ, per germline. This CDR3 region has 15 residues. CDR3 sequence reads: CVSSTRQTNTRELFF. CDR3 bases: TGCGTCAGCAGCACCAGGCAGACGAACACCAGGGAGCTGTTTTTT.

Remarks on this clonotype: This may be a read error: a much more frequent sequence differs by one nucleotide. The rearrangement uses TRBV30 and TRBJ2-5; 9 bases map to TRBD2. The CDR3 spans 16 residues. CDR1 is GTSNPN and CDR2 is SVGIG in the germline V gene (reference sequence). The CDR3 DNA follows: TGTGCCTGGAGTGTATTGACTGCGGGAGGGGGAGAGACCAAGTACTTC. It translates to CAWSVLTAGGGETKYF. The full variable domain, rest sourced from reference TRBV30 and TRBJ2-5, is SQTIHQWPATLVQPVGSPLSLECTVEGTSNPNLYWYRQAAGRGLQLLFYSVGIGQISSEVPQNLSASRPQDRQFILSSKKLLLSDSGFYLCAWSVLTAGGGETKYFGPGTRLLVL.

This clonotype was seen a single time. At one boundary the junction diverges from the germline segment, which might be a read error. Written as DNA, the CDR3 is TGTGTCAGCAGCCAAGCGGGACACGGTAACTATGGCTACACCTTC. Translating gives CVSSQAGHGNYGYTF. The chain couples TRBV4-2 to TRBJ1-2, with D maybe TRBD1 (6 bases). The CDR3 runs to 15 residues. CDR1 is LGHNA, CDR2 YNFKEQ, per germline.

In regard to this clonotype: One end of the junction does not line up with germline, which may come from a read error. The chain employs TRBV6-2 or TRBV6-3 and TRBJ2-5; D is possibly TRBD2 (5 bases). The CDR3 spans 15 residues. Germline CDR1 is MNHEY and CDR2 is SVGEGT. DNA of the CDR3: TGTGTCAGCAGTTCCCCCGGGATACAACAAGGGACCCAGTACTTC. It translates to CVSSSPGIQQGTQYF.

On this clonotype itself: One end of the junction does not line up with germline, which may come from a read error. The chain has TRBV5-6 and TRBJ1-5; weak D call: TRBD1 (6 bases). Germline V gene sequence: CDR1 SGHDT, CDR2 YYEEEE. This CDR3 spans 15 amino acids. The CDR3 region has the DNA TGTGCCAGCAGCATCCTGGGCAGGGGCGATCAGCCCCTGCATTTT. This gives the protein CASSILGRGDQPLHF. Looking up the rest from reference TRBV5-6 and TRBJ1-5 gives the full variable domain: DAGVTQSPTHLIKTRGQQVTLRCSPKSGHDTVSWYQQALGQGPQFIFQYYEEEERQRGNFPDRFSGHQFPNYSSELNVNALLLGDSALYLCASSILGRGDQPLHFGDGTRLSIL.

On this clonotype itself: One end of the junction fails to match germline, which may point to a read error. This chain connects TRBV11-3 to TRBJ2-1, with D uncertain. CDR1 is SGHNT and CDR2 is YENEEA in the germline V gene. The CDR3 extends over 14 amino acids. The CDR3, as DNA: TGTGCCAGCAGCATAGGCGTCTCGAGCAATGAACAGTTCTTC. This codes for CASSIGVSSNEQFF.

As regards this clonotype: The germline gene is not matched at one end of the junction; a read error may be the cause. The rearrangement links TRBV12-3 or TRBV12-4 to TRBJ1-1; D gene unclear. The CDR3 consists of 15 residues. CDR3 nucleotide sequence: TGTGCCAGCAGTTTAGGACACCTGTTGAACACTGAAGCTTTATTT. This codes for CASSLGHLLNTEALF.

In regard to this clonotype: The conserved final phenylalanine or tryptophan is absent from the CDR3, which likely points to a read error. The chain joins TRBV4-1 to TRBJ2-5; 12 nucleotides align to TRBD2. This CDR3 contains 17 residues. In germline, CDR1 is MGHRA, CDR2 YSYEKL. V shed 3 bases and J 5 bases; nucleotides not matched to a gene: 10. CDR3 sequence (DNA): TGCGCCAGCAGCCATCTAAACCTAGCGGGAGGGGGTGAGACCCAGTACTCC. It is translated as CASSHLNLAGGGETQYS.

As concerns this clonotype: Germline and junction disagree at one end, which may indicate a read error. The rearrangement joins TRBV5-1 to TRBJ2-3, with 7 positions matching TRBD1. The length of the CDR3 is 16 residues. Germline loops: CDR1 SGHRS, CDR2 YFSETQ. Written as DNA, the CDR3 is TGCGCCAGCAGCGACCCTGGTGGAAAGGGGGCAGATATGCAGTATTTT. This gives the protein CASSDPGGKGADMQYF.

This chain joins TRBV4-3 and TRBJ2-5, with TRBD2 matching over 11 bases. Germline V gives CDR1 LGHNA, CDR2 YSLEER. CDR3 size: 17 residues. With 7 bases clipped from V and 5 bases from J, the junction kept 15 bases outside the gene matches. CDR3 residues: CASNRAASGRNGETQYF. For the CDR3, the DNA is TGCGCCAGCAACCGAGCGGCTAGCGGGAGGAATGGTGAGACCCAGTACTTC.

The chain is built from TRBV19 and TRBJ2-1; 7 bases fit TRBD2. The germline V gene encodes CDR1 LNHDA and CDR2 SQIVND (reference sequence). This CDR3 comprises 15 residues. After removal of 3 bases from V and 5 bases from J, the junction contained 7 bases not matched to a gene. The CDR3 region has the DNA TGTGCCAGTAGTATCCGGGGGGTCGATGACAATGAGCAGTTCTTC. Protein: CASSIRGVDDNEQFF.

This chain uses TRBV7-2 with TRBJ2-4, with 7 bases matching TRBD1. Germline values: CDR1 SGHTA, CDR2 FQGNSA. The CDR3 extends over 17 amino acids. V was clipped by 7 bases and J by 0 bases; unmatched bases: 12. Written as DNA, the CDR3 is TGTACCAGCAACTCTTACAGGGGAACCATAGCCAAAAACATTCAGTACTTC. It codes for CTSNSYRGTIAKNIQYF.

The chain uses TRBV6-6 and TRBJ1-5, with 7 bases that match TRBD1. Germline CDR1 reads MNHNY; CDR2 reads SVGAGI (reference sequence). Trimming took 8 bases from V and 8 from J; bases not matched to a gene: 9. This CDR3 is built from 13 residues. The CDR3 DNA is TGTGCCAGCTGTTCATACAGGGGCGAGCCCCAGCATTTT. It translates to CASCSYRGEPQHF.

The gene calls are TRBV6-5 and TRBJ1-2, with D possibly TRBD1 on 5 matching bases. CDR3 length equals 14 residues. Trimming removed 0 bases at V and 2 bases at J, with 7 bases between. In germline, CDR1 is MNHEY, CDR2 SVGAGI. The CDR3 spells CASSYSWDNYGYTF. The CDR3 nucleotides are TGTGCCAGCAGTTACTCTTGGGACAACTATGGCTACACCTTC.

This sequence joins TRBV5-1 and TRBJ2-1, with 7 bases matching TRBD1. The CDR3 is 14 residues long. V dropped 9 bases and J dropped 5; count of bases not matched to a gene: 11. Looked up from germline, CDR1 is SGHRS and CDR2 is YFSETQ. The CDR3 DNA sequence: TGCGCCAACGGGACAGAGGACGTCCACAATGAGCAGTTCTTC. Translating gives CANGTEDVHNEQFF. The variable domain in full, completed from reference TRBV5-1 and TRBJ2-1, reads KAGVTQTPRYLIKTRGQQVTLSCSPISGHRSVSWYQQTPGQGLQFLFEYFSETQRNKGNFPGRFSGRQFSNSRSEMNVSTLELGDSALYLCANGTEDVHNEQFFGPGTRLTVL.

As for this clonotype: An end of the junction differs from the germline gene, which may be a read error. V is TRBV11-2 and J is TRBJ2-2; perhaps D is TRBD1 or TRBD2 (5 bases each). The CDR3 loop spans 16 amino acids. Germline CDR1 is SGHAT and CDR2 is FQNNGV. The CDR3 loop reads CASSPRTTTNTGDLFF. DNA for the CDR3: TGTGCCAGTAGCCCCCGGACAACTACGAACACCGGGGACCTGTTTTTT.

With regard to this clonotype: The junction does not match germline at one end; this may be a read error. The chain couples TRBV5-1 to TRBJ1-5, with D possibly being TRBD1 (5 bases). Germline CDR1 and CDR2: SGHRS and YFSETQ. This CDR3 comprises 15 residues. CDR3 region: CANSLGGTSNQPQLF. The CDR3, as DNA: TGCGCCAACAGCTTGGGGGGGACTAGCAATCAGCCTCAGCTTTTT. Looking up the rest from reference TRBV5-1 and TRBJ1-5 gives the full variable domain: KAGVTQTPRYLIKTRGQQVTLSCSPISGHRSVSWYQQTPGQGLQFLFEYFSETQRNKGNFPGRFSGRQFSNSRSEMNVSTLELGDSALYLCANSLGGTSNQPQLFGDGTRLSIL.

This clonotype was recorded many times. V is TRBV28 and J is TRBJ2-3, with D possibly matching TRBD2 (6 bases). The V end was cut by 7 bases, the J end by 2 bases, with 19 bases between. The CDR3 sequence is 16 residues long. Looked up from germline, CDR1 is MDHEN and CDR2 is SYDVKM. Here the CDR3 reads CASNALAVPNTDTQYF. CDR3 DNA sequence: TGTGCCAGCAATGCCTTAGCGGTCCCTAACACAGATACGCAGTATTTT.

About this clonotype: Its ends do not fully match the called genes, so a read error is possible. The CDR3 DNA is TGTACCATCAGCGGACAGGCTCTGAACACTGAAGCTTTCTTT. It translates to CTISGQALNTEAFF. The J gene is TRBJ1-1, the V gene TRBV10-3, with 7 bases aligning to TRBD1. The CDR3 totals 14 residues. CDR1 ENHRY and CDR2 SYGVKD come from the germline V gene.

The V gene is TRBV6-2 or TRBV6-3, the J gene TRBJ1-5; TRBD1 agrees at 8 bases. Germline CDR1 is MNHEY and CDR2 is SVGEGT. Trimming at V came to 4 bases and at J to 8 bases, leaving 7 bases not matched to a gene. CDR3 length: 14 residues. The CDR3 DNA reads TGTGCCAGCAGTTCCCACAGGGGGGCTAAGCCCCAGCATTTT. This codes for CASSSHRGAKPQHF.

The J gene is TRBJ1-2, the V gene TRBV28; D remains ambiguous. Germline CDR1 is MDHEN and CDR2 is SYDVKM. CDR3 length equals 12 residues. CDR3 DNA: TGTGACACCGCGGACTGGGGCTATGGCTACACCTTC. It codes for CDTADWGYGYTF.